This is a list of T cell receptor beta chains from one sample in a study of CXCR3-negative and CXCR3-positive naive CD8 T cells. TCRdb reprocessed the 5' RACE reads, keeping one entry per CDR3 protein, no DNA. This table lists 150,000 to 160,000 distinct CDR3 sequences. The specimen was naive CXCR3+ CD8+ T cells from blood. The receptors were sampled from a human donor in good health. Some clones in this sample may be carry-over from other donors' samples. CDR3s include the opening cysteine and the closing phenylalanine or tryptophan.

TRBJ2-5,TRBV7-9,CASSAPEPLAEETQYF
TRBJ2-7,TRBV9,CASSSRPGLAGGSPLEQYF
TRBJ1-1,TRBV7-9,CASSFDHHHRDNTEAFF
TRBJ2-3,TRBV15,CATSRDRTSGGTDTQYF
TRBJ2-7,TRBV9,CASSVDYEQYF
TRBJ2-1,TRBV19,CASSPWTGGFGEQFF
TRBJ1-3,TRBV20-1,CSAWGREKAGNTIYF
TRBJ2-7,TRBV5-1,CASSLEVAGASEQYF
TRBJ2-1,TRBV19,CASSWLAGYNEQFF
TRBJ1-2,TRBV25-1,CASTTANYGYTF
TRBJ1-1,TRBV11-2,CASSRTTNTEAFF
TRBJ2-3,TRBV27,CASSLFGLAGATDTQYF
TRBJ2-1,TRBV27,CASSLFWSSYNEQFF
TRBJ2-1,TRBV6-5,CASSYTRESSYNEQFF
TRBJ1-1,TRBV5-1,CASSTTGPGTEAFF
TRBJ2-7,TRBV29-1,CSVAGGNHEQCF
TRBJ2-3,TRBV4-1,CASSQYLADLTDTQYF
TRBJ2-7,TRBV28,CASSSGRPFVYEQYF
TRBJ2-1,TRBV5-5,CASSDGTGSEQFF
TRBJ2-6,TRBV27,CASTGPSSGANVLTF
TRBJ2-1,TRBV14,CASSQERVGTWDANEQFF
TRBJ1-2,TRBV12-3/TRBV12-4,CASSPGQGRNGYTF
TRBJ1-4,TRBV12-3/TRBV12-4,CASSLVQGLTEKLFF
TRBJ2-1,TRBV12-3/TRBV12-4,CASSPLAAENNEQFF
TRBJ2-7,TRBV7-2,CASSLATGFVNEQYF
TRBJ2-1,TRBV5-1,CASSLVGGNEQFF
TRBJ2-7,TRBV1,CTSSQENRGYSYEQYF
TRBJ2-7,TRBV10-3,CAIGVSDRLYEQYF
TRBJ2-3,TRBV7-2,CASSLLAGVSLDTQYF
TRBJ2-2,TRBV5-5,CASSFDTGELFF
TRBJ1-1,TRBV7-9,CASSLSGSEAFF
TRBJ1-2,TRBV3-1,CASSHSGETDSYYYGYTF
TRBJ1-3,TRBV5-1,CASSLEGNSGNTIYF
TRBJ2-3,TRBV12-3/TRBV12-4,CASSLAGLAGRYTQYF
TRBJ2-3,TRBV20-1,CSAEGGEADTQYF
TRBJ2-2,TRBV7-9,CASSATGRNTGELFF
TRBJ1-1,TRBV7-9,CASSLIRTGPEAFF
TRBJ2-1,TRBV11-3,CASSLGAGSYNEQFF
TRBJ1-1,TRBV15,CATSRGGRGGGPSTEAFF
TRBJ2-2,TRBV6-1,CASSEDRRFTGELFF
TRBJ2-1,TRBV7-2,CASSLNGGGNSYNEQFF
TRBJ2-7,TRBV5-6,CASSPTRTSAPYEQYF
TRBJ2-7,TRBV29-1,CSVEDRGRNEQYF
TRBJ2-3,TRBV7-9,CASSLQVVTDTQYF
TRBJ1-1,TRBV4-3,CASSTSGGRTEAFF
TRBJ2-1,TRBV20-1,CSSRKAGGNNEQFF
TRBJ1-1,TRBV2,CASIPDRASEAFF
TRBJ1-1,TRBV12-3/TRBV12-4,CASSSDRLNTEAFF
TRBJ1-1,TRBV7-9,CASSLAGLPGDTEAFF
TRBJ2-7,TRBV9,CASSVGVAGGNYEQYF
TRBJ1-1,TRBV5-1,CASSFGGPEAFF
TRBJ2-7,TRBV28,CASSLEPSGYEQYF
TRBJ2-7,TRBV28,CASSPPKGWGNYHEQYF